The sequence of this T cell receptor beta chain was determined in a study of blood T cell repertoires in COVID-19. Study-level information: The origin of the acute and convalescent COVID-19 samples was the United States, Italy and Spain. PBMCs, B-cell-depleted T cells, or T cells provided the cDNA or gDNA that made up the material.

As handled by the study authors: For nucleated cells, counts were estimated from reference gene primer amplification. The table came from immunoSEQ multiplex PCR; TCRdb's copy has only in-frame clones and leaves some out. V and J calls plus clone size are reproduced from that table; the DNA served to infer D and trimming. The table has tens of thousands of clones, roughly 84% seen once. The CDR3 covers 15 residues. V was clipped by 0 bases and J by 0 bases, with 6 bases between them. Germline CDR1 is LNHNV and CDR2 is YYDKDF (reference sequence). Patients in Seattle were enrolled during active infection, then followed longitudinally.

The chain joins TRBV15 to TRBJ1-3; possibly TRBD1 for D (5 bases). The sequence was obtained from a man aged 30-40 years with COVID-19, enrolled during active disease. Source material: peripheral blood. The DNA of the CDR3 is TGTGCCACCAGCAGAGAAGACAGCTCTGGAAACACCATATATTTT. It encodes CATSREDSSGNTIYF.